The 21 T cell receptor beta chains given below trace back to one sample, sequenced in a study of cytomegalovirus exposure and HLA in healthy donors. PCR amplification relied on 60 Vbeta primers (plus 13 Jbeta primers). Produced via immunoSEQ multiplex PCR; TCRdb's table is partial and in-frame only. The sample's table shows some 76,000 clones. Material: PBMCs. The receptors here all came from a female donor in good health and CMV-seropositive.

The V gene is TRBV6-1, the J gene TRBJ2-2, with 7 bases matching TRBD2. After removal of 6 bases from V and 4 bases from J, the junction contained 5 bases not matched to a gene. The CDR3 consists of 14 residues. Germline V gene lookup returns CDR1 MNHNS and CDR2 SASEGT. CDR3 in DNA: TGTGCCAGCAGCCCAAGGACTAGCACCGGGGAGCTGTTTTTT. It specifies CASSPRTSTGELFF.

V gene TRBV10-1 combines with J gene TRBJ2-1; TRBD2 agrees at 9 bases. The CDR3 totals 14 residues. V shed 2 bases and J 7 bases; nucleotides not matched to a gene: 3. CDR1 and CDR2 (germline): WNHNN, SYGVQD (reference sequence). The CDR3: CASSETSGSNEQFF. DNA for the CDR3: TGCGCCAGCAGTGAGACTAGCGGGTCTAATGAGCAGTTCTTC.

The rearrangement links TRBV28 to TRBJ2-2, with no clear D. Germline-derived CDR1 and CDR2 are MDHEN and SYDVKM. Between the trimmed V and J ends, which lost 6 bases and 6 bases, there was a span of 8 bases. This CDR3 region has 12 residues. The chain's CDR3 is CASRSSPGELFF. CDR3 bases: TGTGCCAGCAGGAGTAGCCCCGGGGAGCTGTTTTTT.

J is TRBJ2-3 and V is TRBV7-9, with D perhaps matching TRBD1 (7 bases). V dropped 1 base and J dropped 6 bases, with 11 bases sitting between them. CDR1 and CDR2 (germline): SEHNR, FQNEAQ (reference sequence). This CDR3 region has 14 residues. The CDR3 loop reads CASSLVPGGDTQYF. The CDR3 nucleotides read TGTGCCAGCAGCTTAGTGCCAGGGGGGGATACGCAGTATTTT.

The J gene is TRBJ1-2, the V gene TRBV7-2; 10 bases are a match to TRBD1. This CDR3 spans 15 amino acids. Germline CDR1 and CDR2: SGHTA and FQGNSA. Trimming removed 5 bases from V and 4 bases from J; junction bases left unmatched: 7. CDR3 nucleotides: TGTGCCAGCAGCAAGGGACAGGGGAGAAGCTATGGCTACACCTTC. It specifies CASSKGQGRSYGYTF.

V is TRBV4-1 and J is TRBJ2-7; 7 bases line up with TRBD1. The CDR3 totals 14 residues. V lost 4 bases, J lost 3 bases, and 6 bases stayed unmatched. CDR1 is MGHRA, CDR2 YSYEKL, per germline. CDR3 residues: CASSPTDRIYEQYF. CDR3 nucleotide sequence: TGCGCCAGCAGCCCCACGGACAGGATCTACGAGCAGTACTTC.

A note on this clone: Germline and junction disagree at one end, which may indicate a read error. Other nucleotide sequences from this sample produce the same CDR3. The CDR3 protein is CASSRWTGNNSPLHF. The CDR3 DNA follows: TGCGCCAGCAGCCGGTGGACAGGGAACAATTCACCCCTACACTTT. The chain recombines TRBV5-1 with TRBJ1-6; 8 bases match TRBD1. This CDR3 spans 15 amino acids. CDR1 SGHRS and CDR2 YFSETQ come from the germline V gene.

This rearrangement joins TRBV11-3 to TRBJ1-5; D possibly corresponds to TRBD1 (6 bases). Trimming stripped 5 bases from V and 6 bases from J, with 20 bases between. Germline CDR1 reads SGHNT; CDR2 reads YENEEA. The CDR3 contains 16 residues. The chain's CDR3 is CASSPRQARTRQPQHF. The CDR3, as DNA: TGTGCCAGCAGCCCGCGACAGGCCCGGACCCGTCAGCCCCAGCATTTT.

V gene TRBV2 combines with J gene TRBJ1-2, with 7 bases matching TRBD1. Germline loops: CDR1 SNHLY, CDR2 FYNNEI. J gave up 8 bases and V 6 bases, and 9 bases lay outside the gene matches. CDR3 length: 13 residues. Here the CDR3 DNA reads TGTGCCAGCAGAGACAGGGTGTGGGGGGGCTACACCTTC. This sequence encodes CASRDRVWGGYTF.

This chain links TRBV28 with TRBJ2-6; tentative D call: TRBD1 (5 bases). The CDR3 loop spans 15 amino acids. Trimming took 6 bases from V and 2 from J, leaving 11 bases between them. Per the germline V gene, CDR1 is MDHEN and CDR2 is SYDVKM. CDR3 in amino acids: CASRLGQPGANVLTF. CDR3 DNA sequence: TGTGCCAGCAGGTTGGGGCAGCCTGGGGCCAACGTCCTGACTTTC.

The rearrangement links TRBV15 to TRBJ2-5; 8 nucleotides match TRBD2. The germline V gene has CDR1 LNHNV and CDR2 YYDKDF (reference sequence). Trimming cost V 4 bases and J 4 bases; bases outside gene matches: 11. This CDR3 has 16 residues. The CDR3 protein is CATSKVKREFVETQYF. CDR3 coding DNA: TGTGCCACCAGCAAGGTGAAGCGGGAGTTCGTAGAGACCCAGTACTTC. The full variable domain, with the rest looked up from reference TRBV15 and TRBJ2-5, is DAMVIQNPRYQVTQFGKPVTLSCSQTLNHNVMYWYQQKSSQAPKLLFHYYDKDFNNEADTPDNFQSRRPNTSFCFLDIRSPGLGDTAMYLCATSKVKREFVETQYFGPGTRLLVL.

The chain is built from TRBV15 and TRBJ2-7; 9 bases line up with TRBD2. Trimming removed 5 bases from V and 2 bases from J; junction bases left unmatched: 4. From germline, CDR1 is LNHNV and CDR2 YYDKDF (reference sequence). The CDR3 has 14 residues. CDR3 sequence (DNA): TGTGCCACCAGCTATAGCGGGAGACCCTACGAGCAGTACTTC. Translation: CATSYSGRPYEQYF.

The chain employs TRBV5-4 and TRBJ1-1; D unresolved. Germline V gene lookup returns CDR1 SGHNT and CDR2 YYREEE (reference sequence). The ends were cut back, 0 bases at V and 0 bases at J, with 6 bases in the middle. This CDR3 comprises 14 residues. The CDR3 loop is CASSLDSMNTEAFF. In nucleotides, the CDR3 is TGTGCCAGCAGCTTGGACAGTATGAACACTGAAGCTTTCTTT.

The chain joins TRBV15 to TRBJ2-1; D is possibly TRBD2 (5 bases). CDR1 and CDR2 (germline): LNHNV, YYDKDF (reference sequence). V dropped 5 bases and J dropped 0 bases, with 11 bases sitting between them. The CDR3 covers 15 residues. As DNA, the CDR3 is TGTGCCACCAGCGGTAGCGCTGGCTCCTACAATGAGCAGTTCTTC. It yields the protein CATSGSAGSYNEQFF. The full variable domain, completed using reference TRBV15 and TRBJ2-1, is DAMVIQNPRYQVTQFGKPVTLSCSQTLNHNVMYWYQQKSSQAPKLLFHYYDKDFNNEADTPDNFQSRRPNTSFCFLDIRSPGLGDTAMYLCATSGSAGSYNEQFFGPGTRLTVL.

The chain combines TRBV30 with TRBJ2-1, with 7 bases fitting TRBD1. Trimming took 2 bases from V and 4 from J; bases not matched to a gene: 2. Per germline, CDR1 GTSNPN and CDR2 SVGIG (reference sequence). The CDR3 totals 13 residues. Here the CDR3 reads CAWSQGVYNEQFF. CDR3 DNA sequence: TGTGCCTGGAGTCAGGGGGTTTACAATGAGCAGTTCTTC.

V and J are TRBV6-5 and TRBJ2-7; 7 bases match TRBD2. Looked up from germline, CDR1 is MNHEY and CDR2 is SVGAGI. Trimming removed 6 bases from V and 3 bases from J; junction bases left unmatched: 8. The CDR3 has 14 residues. The CDR3 bases are TGTGCCAGCAGCCCAGGGTGGGAGGGCTACGAGCAGTACTTC. Its protein product is CASSPGWEGYEQYF.

This chain links TRBV5-1 with TRBJ2-7, with 7 bases identical to TRBD1. Germline CDR1 SGHRS, CDR2 YFSETQ. J gave up 0 bases and V 4 bases, and 13 bases lay outside the gene matches. This CDR3 contains 17 residues. The CDR3 DNA reads TGCGCCAGCAGCACCGGAAGGACCGGGACAGCCTCCTACGAGCAGTACTTC. It encodes CASSTGRTGTASYEQYF.

V and J are TRBV28 and TRBJ1-4; unclear D gene. V was trimmed by 5 bases and J by 0 bases, leaving 10 bases between them. The CDR3 is made up of 15 amino acids. The germline V gene encodes CDR1 MDHEN and CDR2 SYDVKM. The chain's CDR3 is CASSLPSATNEKLFF. The CDR3 DNA is TGTGCCAGCAGTCTCCCATCGGCAACTAATGAAAAACTGTTTTTT.

The chain has TRBV18 and TRBJ2-7; 8 nucleotides agree with TRBD1. Germline V CDR1 and CDR2: KGHSH, LQKENI. This CDR3 is 14 amino acids long. With 3 bases clipped from V and 6 bases from J, the junction kept 7 bases outside the gene matches. CDR3 protein: CASSPGQVGGEQYF. As DNA, the CDR3 is TGTGCCAGCTCACCGGGACAGGTTGGCGGCGAGCAGTACTTC.

The rearrangement links TRBV6-5 to TRBJ2-1; 7 positions match TRBD1. Germline CDR1 reads MNHEY; CDR2 reads SVGAGI. V was pared by 8 bases and J by 0 bases, with 7 bases of the junction left unmatched. The CDR3 totals 15 residues. The CDR3 loop is CASRNPGGSYNEQFF. In DNA, the CDR3 is TGTGCCAGCCGAAACCCAGGGGGCTCCTACAATGAGCAGTTCTTC.

The chain links TRBV10-3 to TRBJ2-2; 9 bases map to TRBD1. The CDR3 has 16 amino acids. CDR1 is ENHRY, CDR2 SYGVKD, per germline. J lost 6 bases, V lost 9 bases, and 14 bases had no gene match. The CDR3 sequence is CAIAEVDRGVSGELFF. The CDR3 region has the DNA TGTGCCATTGCTGAAGTGGACAGGGGAGTCTCCGGGGAGCTGTTTTTT.